These 32 T cell receptor beta chains were all obtained from the same sample, sequenced in a study of identical twins. Using its own MiXCR run on the 5' RACE reads, TCRdb lists one record per CDR3 protein. Among 300,000 to 400,000 distinct CDR3 sequences listed, more than 9% were seen once. This same sample was also taken into another study, of yellow fever vaccine responses in identical twins.

Source material: CD8+ T cells sorted from blood. The origin of the receptors is a woman younger than 35 in good health.

This clonotype has just a few counts. V is TRBV7-9 and J is TRBJ2-5, with 9 positions matching TRBD1. After removal of 6 bases from V and 3 bases from J, the junction contained 14 bases not matched to a gene. The germline CDR1 and CDR2 sequences are SEHNR and FQNEAQ (reference sequence). The CDR3 is 17 residues long. The CDR3 DNA sequence: TGTGCCAGCAGTACTATTAACAGGGGGCAAAAGGAAGAGACCCAGTACTTC. It is translated as CASSTINRGQKEETQYF.

The rearrangement joins TRBV6-1 to TRBJ2-2, with 8 bases lining up with TRBD2. Germline CDR1 reads MNHNS; CDR2 reads SASEGT. Trimming took 7 bases from V and 6 from J; bases not matched to a gene: 7. This CDR3 is built from 14 residues. The CDR3 DNA reads as TGTGCCAGCACCACCGGGACTAGGGCCGGGGAGCTGTTTTTT. This encodes CASTTGTRAGELFF.

This clonotype was detected only a few times. The chain joins TRBV7-9 to TRBJ2-5; D uncertain. V lost 2 bases to trimming and J lost 1 base, with 8 bases between them. In germline, CDR1 is SEHNR, CDR2 FQNEAQ (reference sequence). The CDR3 sequence is 14 residues long. This CDR3 reads CASSLTGFQETQYF. CDR3 DNA sequence: TGTGCCAGCAGCTTAACCGGTTTCCAAGAGACCCAGTACTTC. Together with reference TRBV7-9 and TRBJ2-5, the CDR3 gives the full variable domain: DTGVSQNPRHKITKRGQNVTFRCDPISEHNRLYWYRQTLGQGPEFLTYFQNEAQLEKSRLLSDRFSAERPKGSFSTLEIQRTEQGDSAMYLCASSLTGFQETQYFGPGTRLLVL.

This clonotype has a count of ten or more. The V gene is TRBV7-2, the J gene TRBJ2-2; the match to TRBD2 covers 7 bases. The CDR3 consists of 15 residues. V lost 4 bases, J lost 3 bases, and 5 bases stayed unmatched. CDR1 and CDR2 from the germline V gene are SGHTA and FQGNSA. DNA of the CDR3: TGTGCCAGCAGCTCAAGCGGGACTTACACCGGGGAGCTGTTTTTT. It translates to CASSSSGTYTGELFF.

CDR3 in amino acids: CASSEILFGTFNYGYTF. The CDR3 nucleotides read TGTGCCAGCAGTGAAATTCTTTTCGGGACATTTAACTATGGCTACACCTTC. The genes are TRBV25-1 and TRBJ1-2; perhaps TRBD1 as D (6 bases). The germline V gene has CDR1 MGHDK and CDR2 SYGVNS. There are 17 residues in the CDR3. Between the trimmed V and J ends, which lost 2 bases and 1 base, there was a span of 17 bases.

This clonotype has only a few counts. The chain couples TRBV5-1 to TRBJ2-3; possibly TRBD2 for D (5 bases). Trimming took 7 bases from V and 1 from J, leaving 31 bases between them. The CDR3 runs to 20 residues. In germline, CDR1 is SGHRS, CDR2 YFSETQ. CDR3 nucleotides: TGCGCCAGCCGCACTTGGGGTGATGTGGAAGCGGCCGACCGCACAGATACGCAGTATTTT. Protein sequence: CASRTWGDVEAADRTDTQYF.

The chain joins TRBV28 to TRBJ2-1; 10 nucleotides match TRBD2. The CDR3 loop spans 16 amino acids. Germline loops: CDR1 MDHEN, CDR2 SYDVKM. V dropped 5 bases and J dropped 4; count of bases not matched to a gene: 8. The CDR3 loop reads CASSPTLAGAYNEQFF. The DNA for the CDR3 is TGTGCCAGCAGTCCCACCCTAGCGGGAGCTTACAATGAGCAGTTCTTC.

The V and J genes are TRBV6-4 and TRBJ2-3, with D possibly being TRBD2 (5 bases). Germline CDR1 is MRHNA and CDR2 is SNTAGT. CDR3 size: 17 residues. V was trimmed by 0 bases and J by 2 bases, leaving 15 bases between them. CDR3 DNA sequence: TGTGCCAGCAGTGACTCGGGATCCGAGACTAACACAGATACGCAGTATTTT. Protein: CASSDSGSETNTDTQYF.

This clonotype has a handful of counts. The genes are TRBV7-9 and TRBJ2-5; TRBD2 agrees at 9 bases. The CDR3 is 16 residues long. V was clipped by 0 bases and J by 1 base; unmatched bases: 3. CDR1 SEHNR and CDR2 FQNEAQ come from the germline V gene (reference sequence). The CDR3 reads CASSLAERGAQETQYF. CDR3 coding DNA: TGTGCCAGCAGCTTAGCAGAGCGGGGGGCCCAAGAGACCCAGTACTTC.

V usage is TRBV11-1 and J usage is TRBJ2-2, with TRBD1 identical over 9 bases. Germline V gene sequence: CDR1 SGHAT, CDR2 FQDESV (reference sequence). The V and J ends lost 0 bases and 5 bases, in that order; junction bases with no gene match: 4. This CDR3 has 16 residues. CDR3 DNA: TGTGCCAGCAGCTTAGCGAAACAGGGGGCAACCGGGGAGCTGTTTTTT. Its translation is CASSLAKQGATGELFF.

This clonotype has just a few counts. The chain is built from TRBV6-5 and TRBJ1-2; 8 nucleotides line up with TRBD1. The CDR3 has 16 amino acids. The germline V gene encodes CDR1 MNHEY and CDR2 SVGAGI. Losses at the gene ends were 3 bases for V and 6 bases for J; bases not matched to a gene: 12. DNA for the CDR3: TGTGCCAGCAGTTATTCTCGACCGCCGGGACAGGATGGCTACACCTTC. Residues: CASSYSRPPGQDGYTF.

The chain is built from TRBV6-5 and TRBJ1-4; the match to TRBD1 covers 7 bases. Trimming at V came to 4 bases and at J to 4 bases, leaving 3 bases not matched to a gene. This CDR3 is 14 amino acids long. Germline CDR1 reads MNHEY; CDR2 reads SVGAGI. The CDR3 reads CASSSQGFNEKLFF. The CDR3 DNA reads as TGTGCCAGCAGTTCACAGGGGTTTAATGAAAAACTGTTTTTT.

This clonotype appeared a few times. The CDR3 DNA is TGTGCCAGCAGCGTAAGGGACAGGCATGGTGATGAGCAGTTCTTC. It specifies CASSVRDRHGDEQFF. The chain recombines TRBV9 with TRBJ2-1; 8 positions match TRBD1. V shed 1 base, J shed 8 bases, and the junction held 8 bases outside the gene matches. Germline lookup yields CDR1 SGDLS and CDR2 YYNGEE. The CDR3 consists of 15 residues.

This clonotype was counted at least ten times. This chain connects TRBV29-1 to TRBJ2-7; the D gene could be TRBD1 or TRBD2 (5 bases each). CDR1 SQVTM and CDR2 ANQGSEA come from the germline V gene. The CDR3 covers 14 residues. The V end was cut by 2 bases, the J end by 0 bases, with 11 bases between. CDR3 region: CSVETGTSSYEQYF. The DNA for the CDR3 is TGCAGCGTTGAAACCGGGACCAGCTCCTACGAGCAGTACTTC.

The sample holds many counts of this clonotype. The chain combines TRBV3-1 with TRBJ1-1; D is unresolved. Germline CDR1 is LGHDT and CDR2 is YNNKEL (reference sequence). The CDR3 runs 17 residues. V gave up 0 bases and J gave up 1 base, with 15 bases separating them. The DNA of the CDR3 is TGTGCCAGCAGCCAAGAGGCACCAAGGACGGGGAACACTGAAGCTTTCTTT. Its protein is CASSQEAPRTGNTEAFF.

This CDR3 reads CASNRLADHQETQYF. Here the CDR3 DNA reads TGTGCCAGCAACCGACTAGCGGACCACCAAGAGACCCAGTACTTC. This rearrangement joins TRBV3-1 to TRBJ2-5; 9 nucleotides line up with TRBD2. Unmatched junction bases numbered 6, after V lost 7 bases and J lost 0 bases. CDR1 LGHDT and CDR2 YNNKEL come from the germline V gene (reference sequence). The CDR3 runs to 15 residues.

The J gene is TRBJ1-1, the V gene TRBV12-3 or TRBV12-4; D gene uncertain. The V gene lost 6 bases and the J gene lost 1 base, with 9 bases spanning the gap. The CDR3 has 13 residues. The chain's CDR3 is CASRYVKNTEAFF. The CDR3 DNA sequence: TGTGCCAGCAGATATGTTAAGAACACTGAAGCTTTCTTT.

This clonotype occurred many times. CDR3 nucleotides: TGTGCCAGCAGAAGTAACACCGGGGAGCTGTTTTTT. Residues: CASRSNTGELFF. The chain combines TRBV6-5 with TRBJ2-2; no definite D call. Trimming pared 6 bases from V and 2 bases from J, leaving 4 bases between. Germline V gene sequence: CDR1 MNHEY, CDR2 SVGAGI. There are 12 residues in the CDR3.

The chain links TRBV5-1 to TRBJ2-1; TRBD2 matches at 8 bases. V dropped 2 bases and J dropped 2; count of bases not matched to a gene: 6. Per the germline V gene, CDR1 is SGHRS and CDR2 is YFSETQ. This CDR3 region has 16 residues. The CDR3 loop reads CASSFDGGRPYNEQFF. As DNA, the CDR3 is TGCGCCAGCAGCTTTGACGGCGGGAGGCCCTACAATGAGCAGTTCTTC.

V usage is TRBV4-1 and J usage is TRBJ2-1; 9 nucleotides align to TRBD2. V dropped 0 bases and J dropped 9; count of bases not matched to a gene: 12. Germline CDR1 reads MGHRA; CDR2 reads YSYEKL. The CDR3 extends over 17 amino acids. As DNA, the CDR3 is TGCGCCAGCAGCCAAGATCTAGGTGGCGGGGGGGCACTTGAGCAGTTCTTC. Its protein product is CASSQDLGGGGALEQFF.

The sample holds many counts of this clonotype. The V gene is TRBV12-3 or TRBV12-4, the J gene TRBJ2-1; D is undetermined. The CDR3 has 13 amino acids. V gave up 8 bases and J gave up 0 bases, with 8 bases separating them. CDR3 DNA sequence: TGTGCCAGCGAGAGGAGCTCCTACAATGAGCAGTTCTTC. The encoded protein is CASERSSYNEQFF.

This clonotype was counted only a few times. The chain is built from TRBV3-1 and TRBJ2-7; 8 bases match TRBD1. The CDR3 has 15 residues. Germline V gene data show CDR1 as LGHDT and CDR2 as YNNKEL (reference sequence). The trim removed 0 bases at V and 7 bases at J, leaving 8 bases unmatched. This chain's CDR3 is CASSQDPGQGREQYF. The DNA for the CDR3 is TGTGCCAGCAGCCAAGATCCCGGACAGGGAAGGGAGCAGTACTTC.

The V and J genes are TRBV9 and TRBJ1-1; no clear D. Germline V lookup: CDR1 SGDLS, CDR2 YYNGEE. Trimming took off 3 bases at V and 7 bases at J, with 13 bases between the two ends. The CDR3 runs to 13 residues. The CDR3 DNA is TGTGCCAGCAGCGCACGATTCGACGGTGAAGCTTTCTTT. Its translation is CASSARFDGEAFF.

V is TRBV7-6 and J is TRBJ2-3; weak D call: TRBD2 (6 bases). Looked up from germline, CDR1 is SGHVS and CDR2 is FNYEAQ. Trimming shortened V by 2 bases and J by 4 bases, and 16 bases separated the two germline ends. There are 16 residues in the CDR3. The CDR3 sequence is CASSLQPSDRADTQYF. The CDR3 nucleotides read TGTGCCAGCAGCTTACAGCCTAGCGATAGGGCAGATACGCAGTATTTT.

This chain joins TRBV5-6 and TRBJ2-7; TRBD1 is a possible D gene (6 bases). The CDR3 spans 13 residues. Germline V gene data show CDR1 as SGHDT and CDR2 as YYEEEE. V lost 3 bases, J lost 3 bases, and 10 bases lay in between. The CDR3 region is CASSWGQDYEQYV. Here the CDR3 DNA reads TGTGCCAGCAGCTGGGGACAAGACTACGAGCAGTACGTC.

As for this clonotype: This is likely a read error, given that the CDR3 carries no conserved phenylalanine or tryptophan at its end. The chain recombines TRBV12-3 or TRBV12-4 with TRBJ2-2; D may be TRBD2 (6 bases). V lost 3 bases and J lost 7, with 15 bases in between. This CDR3 region has 15 residues. The CDR3 DNA is TGTGCCAGCAGTTTCGTCGGGGGTGGGATCGGGGAGCTGTTTCTT. Amino acid sequence: CASSFVGGGIGELFL.

This clonotype was seen more than once but under ten times. The chain recombines TRBV6-5 with TRBJ2-2, with 10 positions matching TRBD1. Trimming at V came to 2 bases and at J to 3 bases, leaving 0 bases not matched to a gene. The CDR3 consists of 15 residues. Germline CDR1 MNHEY, CDR2 SVGAGI. The CDR3 bases are TGTGCCAGCAGTTACGGACAGGGGGACACCGGGGAGCTGTTTTTT. Residues: CASSYGQGDTGELFF.

In this sample, this clonotype turned up a few times. The chain uses TRBV5-1 and TRBJ2-1, with D tentatively TRBD2 (5 bases). V was trimmed by 4 bases and J by 2 bases, leaving 10 bases between them. This CDR3 region has 14 residues. Per the germline V gene, CDR1 is SGHRS and CDR2 is YFSETQ. The CDR3 here is CASSPVGTYNEQFF. CDR3 nucleotides: TGCGCCAGCAGCCCGGTCGGGACCTACAATGAGCAGTTCTTC.

This clonotype came up a few times. This chain joins TRBV4-1 and TRBJ2-5; no clear D gene. There are 13 residues in the CDR3. The V end lost 4 bases, the J end lost 0 bases, and 6 bases lay between the germline ends. Germline V gives CDR1 MGHRA, CDR2 YSYEKL. CDR3 in amino acids: CASSPHNQETQYF. The CDR3 region has the DNA TGCGCCAGCAGCCCCCACAACCAAGAGACCCAGTACTTC.

This clonotype was counted at least ten times. This chain connects TRBV5-1 to TRBJ2-7, with unresolved D. Germline CDR1 is SGHRS and CDR2 is YFSETQ. V lost 4 bases, J lost 4 bases, and 6 bases lay in between. This CDR3 comprises 11 residues. The CDR3 bases are TGCGCCAGCAGCGATGATTACGAGCAGTACTTC. Amino acids: CASSDDYEQYF.

This clonotype was observed a handful of times. The J gene is TRBJ2-1, the V gene TRBV27; D gene ambiguous. The CDR3 length is 12 residues. Trimming stripped 6 bases from V and 6 bases from J, with 9 bases between. From germline, CDR1 is MNHEY and CDR2 SMNVEV (reference sequence). CDR3 loop: CASRDPLNEQFF. The CDR3 DNA reads as TGTGCCAGCAGGGACCCCCTCAATGAGCAGTTCTTC.

This chain uses TRBV9 with TRBJ2-5; D possibly matches TRBD1 or TRBD2 (5 bases each). There are 17 residues in the CDR3. Germline lookup yields CDR1 SGDLS and CDR2 YYNGEE. Between the trimmed V and J ends, which lost 0 bases and 4 bases, there was a span of 19 bases. The DNA of the CDR3 is TGTGCCAGCAGCGTAGGCGGCCGGGACCCCCCATCAGAGACCCAGTACTTC. Encoded protein: CASSVGGRDPPSETQYF.